This section outlines one TCR beta chain sequence together with its context. The record originates from a study of cytomegalovirus exposure and HLA in healthy donors. Primers included in the PCR were 60 Vbeta and 13 Jbeta primers. Clones were read by immunoSEQ multiplex PCR, and TCRdb kept only the in-frame ones, dropping some. In the table there are about 130,000 clones, around 72% of which are singletons. Germline lookup yields CDR1 MGHRA and CDR2 YSYEKL. V dropped 1 base and J dropped 0 bases, with 7 bases sitting between them. CDR3 size: 16 residues. This TCR was recovered from a man aged 18 to 30 in good health and CMV-seropositive. The sequenced material came from PBMCs. The J gene is TRBJ1-6, the V gene TRBV4-1; unclear D gene. CDR3 region: CASSQGKSSYNSPLHF. For the CDR3, the DNA is TGCGCCAGCAGCCAAGGAAAGAGCTCCTATAATTCACCCCTCCACTTT.